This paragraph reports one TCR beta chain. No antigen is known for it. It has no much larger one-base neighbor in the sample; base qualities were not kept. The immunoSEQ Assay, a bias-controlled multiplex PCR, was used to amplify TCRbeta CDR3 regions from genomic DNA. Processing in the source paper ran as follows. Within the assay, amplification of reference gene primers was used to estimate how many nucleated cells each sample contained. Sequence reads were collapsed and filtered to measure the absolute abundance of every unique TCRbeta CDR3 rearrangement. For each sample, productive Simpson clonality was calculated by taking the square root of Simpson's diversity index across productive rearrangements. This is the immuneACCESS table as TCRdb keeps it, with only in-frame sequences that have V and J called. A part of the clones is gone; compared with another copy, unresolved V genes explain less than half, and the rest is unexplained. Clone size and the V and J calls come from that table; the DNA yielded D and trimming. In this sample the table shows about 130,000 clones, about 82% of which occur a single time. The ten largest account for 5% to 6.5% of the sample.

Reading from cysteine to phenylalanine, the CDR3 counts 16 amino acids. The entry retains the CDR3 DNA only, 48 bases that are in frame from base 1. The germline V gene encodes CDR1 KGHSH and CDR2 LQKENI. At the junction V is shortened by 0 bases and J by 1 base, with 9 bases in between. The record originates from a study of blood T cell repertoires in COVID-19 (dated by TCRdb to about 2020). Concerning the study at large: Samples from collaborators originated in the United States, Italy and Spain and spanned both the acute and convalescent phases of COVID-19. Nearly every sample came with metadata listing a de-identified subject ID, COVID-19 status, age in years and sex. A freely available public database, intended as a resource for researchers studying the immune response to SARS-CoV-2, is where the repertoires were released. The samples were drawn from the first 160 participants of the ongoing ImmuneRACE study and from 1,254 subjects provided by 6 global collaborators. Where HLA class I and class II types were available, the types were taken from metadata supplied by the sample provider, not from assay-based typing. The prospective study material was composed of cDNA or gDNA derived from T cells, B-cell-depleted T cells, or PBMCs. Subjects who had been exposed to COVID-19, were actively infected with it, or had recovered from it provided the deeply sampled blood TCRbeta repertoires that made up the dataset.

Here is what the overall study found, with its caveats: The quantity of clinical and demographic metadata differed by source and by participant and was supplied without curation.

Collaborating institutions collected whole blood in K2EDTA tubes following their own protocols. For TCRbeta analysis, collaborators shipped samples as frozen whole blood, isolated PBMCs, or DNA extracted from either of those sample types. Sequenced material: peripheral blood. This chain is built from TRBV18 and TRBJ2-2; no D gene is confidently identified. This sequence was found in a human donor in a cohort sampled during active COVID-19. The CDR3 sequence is CASSPPPPKNTGELFF. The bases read TGTGCCAGCTCACCACCCCCCCCCAAGAACACCGGGGAGCTGTTTTTT.